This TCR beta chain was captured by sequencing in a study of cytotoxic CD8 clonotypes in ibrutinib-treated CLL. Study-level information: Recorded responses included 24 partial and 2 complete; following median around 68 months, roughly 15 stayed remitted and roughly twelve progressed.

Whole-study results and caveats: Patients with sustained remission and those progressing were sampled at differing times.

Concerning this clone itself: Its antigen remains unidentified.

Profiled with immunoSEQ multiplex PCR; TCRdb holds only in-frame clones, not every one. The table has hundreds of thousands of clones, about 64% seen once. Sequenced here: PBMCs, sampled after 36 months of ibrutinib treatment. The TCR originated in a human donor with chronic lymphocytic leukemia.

The CDR3 protein is CAISESSGESSPLHF. The CDR3, as DNA: TGTGCCATCAGTGAGTCGTCGGGGGAGAGTTCACCCCTCCACTTT. V usage is TRBV10-3 and J usage is TRBJ1-6; the D gene is possibly TRBD1 (5 bases). V shed 0 bases and J shed 9 bases, with 12 bases lying between them. The CDR3 spans 15 residues. CDR1 ENHRY and CDR2 SYGVKD come from the germline V gene.